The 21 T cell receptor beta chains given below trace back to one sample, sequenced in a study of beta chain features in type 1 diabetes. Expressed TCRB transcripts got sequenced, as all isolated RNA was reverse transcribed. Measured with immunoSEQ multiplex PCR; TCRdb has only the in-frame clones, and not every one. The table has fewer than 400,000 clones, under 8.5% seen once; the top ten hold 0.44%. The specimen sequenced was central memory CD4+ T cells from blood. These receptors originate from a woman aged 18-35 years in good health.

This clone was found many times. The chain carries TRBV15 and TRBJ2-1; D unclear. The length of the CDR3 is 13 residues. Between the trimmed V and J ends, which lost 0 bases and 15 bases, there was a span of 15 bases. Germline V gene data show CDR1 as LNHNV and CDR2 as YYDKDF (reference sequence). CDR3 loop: CATSRETNRPGFF. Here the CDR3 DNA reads TGTGCCACCAGCAGAGAAACGAATCGACCGGGGTTCTTC.

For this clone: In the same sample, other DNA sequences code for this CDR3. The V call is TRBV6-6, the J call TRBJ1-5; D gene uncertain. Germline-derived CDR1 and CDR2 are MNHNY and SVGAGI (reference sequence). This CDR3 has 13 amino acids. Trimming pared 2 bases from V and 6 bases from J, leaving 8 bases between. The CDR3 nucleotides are TGTGCCAGCAGTTACGGGGAGGGTCAGCCCCAGCATTTT. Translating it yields CASSYGEGQPQHF.

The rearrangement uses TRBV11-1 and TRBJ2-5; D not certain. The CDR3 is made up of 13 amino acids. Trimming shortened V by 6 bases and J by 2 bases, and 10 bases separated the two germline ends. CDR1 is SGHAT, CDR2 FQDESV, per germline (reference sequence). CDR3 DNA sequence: TGTGCCAGCAGTATCGCACAGCAAGAGACCCAGTACTTC. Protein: CASSIAQQETQYF.

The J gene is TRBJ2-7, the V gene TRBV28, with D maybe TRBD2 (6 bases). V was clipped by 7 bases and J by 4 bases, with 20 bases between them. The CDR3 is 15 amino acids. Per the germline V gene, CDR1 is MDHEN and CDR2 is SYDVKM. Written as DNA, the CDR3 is TGTGCCAGCATCGTCTCCGGGACTCTGGGATACGAGCAGTACTTC. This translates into CASIVSGTLGYEQYF.

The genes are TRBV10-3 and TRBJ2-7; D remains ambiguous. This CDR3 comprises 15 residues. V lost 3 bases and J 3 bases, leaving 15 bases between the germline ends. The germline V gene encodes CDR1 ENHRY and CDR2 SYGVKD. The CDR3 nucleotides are TGTGCCATCAGTGACCTACTGCAGAATCGCTACGAGCAGTACTTC. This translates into CAISDLLQNRYEQYF.

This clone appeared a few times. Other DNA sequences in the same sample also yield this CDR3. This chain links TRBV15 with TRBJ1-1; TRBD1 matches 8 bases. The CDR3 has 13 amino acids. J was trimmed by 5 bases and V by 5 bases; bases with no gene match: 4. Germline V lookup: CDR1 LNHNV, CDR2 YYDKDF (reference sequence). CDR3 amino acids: CATSRTGLTEAFF. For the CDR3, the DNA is TGTGCCACCAGCCGGACAGGGCTTACTGAAGCTTTCTTT. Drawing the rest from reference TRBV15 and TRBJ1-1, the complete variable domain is DAMVIQNPRYQVTQFGKPVTLSCSQTLNHNVMYWYQQKSSQAPKLLFHYYDKDFNNEADTPDNFQSRRPNTSFCFLDIRSPGLGDTAMYLCATSRTGLTEAFFGQGTRLTVV.

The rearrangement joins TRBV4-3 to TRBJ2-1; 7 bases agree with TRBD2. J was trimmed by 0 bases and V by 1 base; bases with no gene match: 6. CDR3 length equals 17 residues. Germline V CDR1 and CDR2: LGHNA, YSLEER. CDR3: CASSQVPGGPSYNEQFF. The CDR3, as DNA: TGCGCCAGCAGCCAAGTACCGGGAGGACCCTCCTACAATGAGCAGTTCTTC.

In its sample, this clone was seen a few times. Here the CDR3 DNA reads TGTGCCAGCAGTACGGGCCTAAACACCGGGGAGCTGTTTTTT. Amino acid sequence: CASSTGLNTGELFF. The V call is TRBV6-5, the J call TRBJ2-2; no firm D call. V dropped 5 bases and J dropped 2 bases, with 9 bases sitting between them. CDR1 and CDR2 (germline): MNHEY, SVGAGI. The CDR3 consists of 14 residues.

CDR3 in amino acids: CASSLDAYGGNTIYF. As DNA, the CDR3 is TGTGCCAGCAGCTTGGACGCTTACGGTGGAAACACCATATATTTT. V usage is TRBV11-2 and J usage is TRBJ1-3; D is undetermined. Trimming left V 3 bases short and J 3 bases short, with 12 bases between. The germline V gene encodes CDR1 SGHAT and CDR2 FQNNGV. The CDR3 length is 15 residues.

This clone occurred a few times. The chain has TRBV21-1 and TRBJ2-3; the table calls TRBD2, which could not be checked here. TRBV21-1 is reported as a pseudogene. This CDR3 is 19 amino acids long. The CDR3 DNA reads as TGTGCCAGCAGCAAACGAGGGCTAGCGGGGAATGCTAGCACAGATACGCAGTATTTT. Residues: CASSKRGLAGNASTDTQYF.

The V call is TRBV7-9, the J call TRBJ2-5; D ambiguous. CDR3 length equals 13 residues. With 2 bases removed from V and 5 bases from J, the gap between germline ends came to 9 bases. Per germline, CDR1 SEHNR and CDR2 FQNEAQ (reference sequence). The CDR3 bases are TGTGCCAGCAGCTTAAATCTATGGGAGACCCAGTACTTC. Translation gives CASSLNLWETQYF. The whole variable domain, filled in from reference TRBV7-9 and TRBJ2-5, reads DTGVSQNPRHKITKRGQNVTFRCDPISEHNRLYWYRQTLGQGPEFLTYFQNEAQLEKSRLLSDRFSAERPKGSFSTLEIQRTEQGDSAMYLCASSLNLWETQYFGPGTRLLVL.

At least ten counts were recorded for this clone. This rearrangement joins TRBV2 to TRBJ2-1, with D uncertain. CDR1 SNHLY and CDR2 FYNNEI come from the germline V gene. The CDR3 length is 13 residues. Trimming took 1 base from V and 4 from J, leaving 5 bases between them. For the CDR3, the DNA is TGTGCCAGCAGTGAAGGGGAATACAATGAGCAGTTCTTC. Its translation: CASSEGEYNEQFF.

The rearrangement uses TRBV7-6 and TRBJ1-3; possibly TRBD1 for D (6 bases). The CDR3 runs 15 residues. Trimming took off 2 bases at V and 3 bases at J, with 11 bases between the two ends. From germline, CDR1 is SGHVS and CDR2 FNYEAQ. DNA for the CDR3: TGTGCCAGCAGCTTACAAGGGGGATATGGAAACACCATATATTTT. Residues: CASSLQGGYGNTIYF.

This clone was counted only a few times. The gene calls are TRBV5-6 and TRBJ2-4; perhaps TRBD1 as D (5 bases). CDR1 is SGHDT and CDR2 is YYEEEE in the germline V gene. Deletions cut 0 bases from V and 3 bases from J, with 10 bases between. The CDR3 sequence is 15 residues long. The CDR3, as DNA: TGTGCCAGCAGCTTGGAGGGGAACGTCAAAAACATTCAGTACTTC. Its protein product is CASSLEGNVKNIQYF.

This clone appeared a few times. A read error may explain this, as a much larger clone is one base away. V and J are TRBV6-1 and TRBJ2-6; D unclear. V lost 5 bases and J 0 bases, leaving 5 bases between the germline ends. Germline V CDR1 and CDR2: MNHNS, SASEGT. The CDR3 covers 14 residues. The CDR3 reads CASSFLSGANVLTF. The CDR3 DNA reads TGTGCCAGCAGTTTCCTCTCTGGGGCCAACGTCCTGACTTTC.

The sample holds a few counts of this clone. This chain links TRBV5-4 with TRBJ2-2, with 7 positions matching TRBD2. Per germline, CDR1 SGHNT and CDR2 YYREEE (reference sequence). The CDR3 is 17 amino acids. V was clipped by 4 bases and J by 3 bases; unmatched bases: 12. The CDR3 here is CASSGRSLAGDTGELFF. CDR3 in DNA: TGTGCCAGCAGCGGACGGAGTCTCGCGGGGGACACCGGGGAGCTGTTTTTT.

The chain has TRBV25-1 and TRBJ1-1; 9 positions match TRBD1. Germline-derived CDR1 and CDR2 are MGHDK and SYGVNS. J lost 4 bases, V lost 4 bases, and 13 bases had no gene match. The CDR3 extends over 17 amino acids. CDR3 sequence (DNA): TGTGCCAGCAGTGCTGCCGGGACAGGGTATGGCAGCACTGAAGCTTTCTTT. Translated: CASSAAGTGYGSTEAFF. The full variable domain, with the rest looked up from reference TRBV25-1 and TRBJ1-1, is EADIYQTPRYLVIGTGKKITLECSQTMGHDKMYWYQQDPGMELHLIHYSYGVNSTEKGDLSSESTVSRIRTEHFPLTLESARPSHTSQYLCASSAAGTGYGSTEAFFGQGTRLTVV.

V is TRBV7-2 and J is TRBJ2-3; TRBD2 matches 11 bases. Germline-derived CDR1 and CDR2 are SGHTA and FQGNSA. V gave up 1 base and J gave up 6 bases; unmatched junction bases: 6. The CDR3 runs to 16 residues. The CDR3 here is CASSLVAGGTSDTQYF. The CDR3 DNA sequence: TGTGCCAGCAGCTTAGTAGCGGGAGGGACGTCCGATACGCAGTATTTT. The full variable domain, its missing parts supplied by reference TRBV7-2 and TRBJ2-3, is GAGVSQSPSNKVTEKGKDVELRCDPISGHTALYWYRQSLGQGLEFLIYFQGNSAPDKSGLPSDRFSAERTGGSVSTLTIQRTQQEDSAVYLCASSLVAGGTSDTQYFGPGTRLTVL.

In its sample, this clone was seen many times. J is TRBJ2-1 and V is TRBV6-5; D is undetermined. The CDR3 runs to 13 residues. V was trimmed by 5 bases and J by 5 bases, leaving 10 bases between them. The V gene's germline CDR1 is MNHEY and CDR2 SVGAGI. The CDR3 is CASSPTINNEQFF. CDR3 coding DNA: TGTGCCAGCAGTCCCACTATTAACAATGAGCAGTTCTTC.

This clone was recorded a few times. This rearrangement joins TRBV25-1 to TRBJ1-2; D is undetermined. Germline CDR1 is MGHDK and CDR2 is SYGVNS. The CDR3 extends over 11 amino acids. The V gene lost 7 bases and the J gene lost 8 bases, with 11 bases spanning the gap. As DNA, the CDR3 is TGTGCCAGCAAGGCCGGAGAAGGCTACACCTTC. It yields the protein CASKAGEGYTF.

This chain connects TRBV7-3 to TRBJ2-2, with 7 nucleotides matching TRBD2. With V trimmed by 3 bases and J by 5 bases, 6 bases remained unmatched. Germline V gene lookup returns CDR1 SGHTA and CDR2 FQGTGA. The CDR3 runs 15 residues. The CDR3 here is CASSLSSGGTGELFF. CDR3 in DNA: TGTGCCAGCAGCTTGTCTAGCGGAGGAACCGGGGAGCTGTTTTTT.